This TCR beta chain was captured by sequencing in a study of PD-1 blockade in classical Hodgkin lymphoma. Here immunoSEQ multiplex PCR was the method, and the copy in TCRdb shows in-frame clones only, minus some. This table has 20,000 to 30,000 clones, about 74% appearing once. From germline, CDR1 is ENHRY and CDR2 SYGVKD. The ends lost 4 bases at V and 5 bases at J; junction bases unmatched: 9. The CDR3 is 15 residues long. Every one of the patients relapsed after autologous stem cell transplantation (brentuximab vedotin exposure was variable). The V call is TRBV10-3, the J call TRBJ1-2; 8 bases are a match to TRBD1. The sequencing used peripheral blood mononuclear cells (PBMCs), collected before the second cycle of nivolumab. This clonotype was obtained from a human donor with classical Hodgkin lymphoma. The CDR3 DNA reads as TGTGCCATCAGTGGGACAGGGCCGGTTGGATATGGCTACACCTTC. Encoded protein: CAISGTGPVGYGYTF.